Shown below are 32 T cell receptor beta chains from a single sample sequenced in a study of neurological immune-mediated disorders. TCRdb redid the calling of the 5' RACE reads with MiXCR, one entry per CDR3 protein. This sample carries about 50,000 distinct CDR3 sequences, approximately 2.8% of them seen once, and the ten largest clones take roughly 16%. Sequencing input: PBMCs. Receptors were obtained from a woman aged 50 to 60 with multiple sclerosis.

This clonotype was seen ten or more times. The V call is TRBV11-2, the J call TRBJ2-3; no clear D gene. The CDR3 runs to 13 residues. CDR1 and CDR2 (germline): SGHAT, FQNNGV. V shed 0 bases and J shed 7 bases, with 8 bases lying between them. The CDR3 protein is CASSLESGHTQYF. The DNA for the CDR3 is TGTGCCAGCAGCTTAGAATCAGGCCATACGCAGTATTTT.

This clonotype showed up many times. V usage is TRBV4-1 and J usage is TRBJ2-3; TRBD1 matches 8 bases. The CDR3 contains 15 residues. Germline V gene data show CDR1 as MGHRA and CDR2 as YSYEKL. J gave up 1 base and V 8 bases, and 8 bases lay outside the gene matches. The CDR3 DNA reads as TGCGCCAGCTCGCGGACAGGGTTGCGCACAGATACGCAGTATTTT. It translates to CASSRTGLRTDTQYF.

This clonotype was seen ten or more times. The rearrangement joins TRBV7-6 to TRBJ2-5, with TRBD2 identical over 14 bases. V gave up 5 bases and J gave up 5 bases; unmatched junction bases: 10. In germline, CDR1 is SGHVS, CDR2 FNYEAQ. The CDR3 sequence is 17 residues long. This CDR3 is CASSPPGGTSGSETQYF. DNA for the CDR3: TGTGCCAGCAGCCCCCCGGGTGGGACTAGCGGGAGTGAGACCCAGTACTTC.

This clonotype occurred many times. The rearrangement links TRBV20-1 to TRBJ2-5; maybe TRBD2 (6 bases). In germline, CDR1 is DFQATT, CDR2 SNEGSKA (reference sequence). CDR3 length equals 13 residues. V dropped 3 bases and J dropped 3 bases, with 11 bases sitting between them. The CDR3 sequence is CSARLRGKETQYF. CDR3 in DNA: TGCAGTGCTAGGCTCCGGGGGAAAGAGACCCAGTACTTC.

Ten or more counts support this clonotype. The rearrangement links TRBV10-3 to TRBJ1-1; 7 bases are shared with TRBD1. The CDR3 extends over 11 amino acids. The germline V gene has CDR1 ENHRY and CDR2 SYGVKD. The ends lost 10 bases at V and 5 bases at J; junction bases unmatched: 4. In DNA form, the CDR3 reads TGTGCCACCCAGACAGGGACTGAAGCTTTCTTT. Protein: CATQTGTEAFF.

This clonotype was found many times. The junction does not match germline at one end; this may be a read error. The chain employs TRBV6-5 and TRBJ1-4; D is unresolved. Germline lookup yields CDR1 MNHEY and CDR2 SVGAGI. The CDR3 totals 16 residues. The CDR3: CTSSYSFTGLREKRFF. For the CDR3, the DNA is TGTACCAGCAGTTACTCGTTTACCGGCCTAAGGGAAAAACGGTTTTTT.

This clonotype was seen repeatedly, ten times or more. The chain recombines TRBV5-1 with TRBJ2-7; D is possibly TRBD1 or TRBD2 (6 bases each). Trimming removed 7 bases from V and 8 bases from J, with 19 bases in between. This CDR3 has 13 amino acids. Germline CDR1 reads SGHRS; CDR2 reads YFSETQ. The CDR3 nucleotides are TGCGCCAGCGCCCCGGGGGACACAGGCAAGCAGTACTTC. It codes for CASAPGDTGKQYF.

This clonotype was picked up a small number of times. Here the CDR3 DNA reads TGCAGCGTTGTGGCGGATAACCTCTATGGCTACACCTTC. Translated, it gives CSVVADNLYGYTF. This chain connects TRBV29-1 to TRBJ1-2; D gene uncertain. Looked up from germline, CDR1 is SQVTM and CDR2 is ANQGSEA. Trimming removed 4 bases from V and 4 bases from J, with 13 bases in between. This CDR3 has 13 residues. The complete variable domain, with remaining parts taken from reference TRBV29-1 and TRBJ1-2, reads SAVISQKPSRDICQRGTSLTIQCQVDSQVTMMFWYRQQPGQSLTLIATANQGSEATYESGFVIDKFPISRPNLTFSTLTVSNMSPEDSSIYLCSVVADNLYGYTFGSGTRLTVV.

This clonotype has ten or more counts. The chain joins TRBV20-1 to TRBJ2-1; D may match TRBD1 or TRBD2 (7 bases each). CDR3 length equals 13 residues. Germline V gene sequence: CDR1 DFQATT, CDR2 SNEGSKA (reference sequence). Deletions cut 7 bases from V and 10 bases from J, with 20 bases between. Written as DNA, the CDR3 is TGCAGTGTAGGCCAGGGGGGGAGCGGAGAGCAGTTCTTC. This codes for CSVGQGGSGEQFF.

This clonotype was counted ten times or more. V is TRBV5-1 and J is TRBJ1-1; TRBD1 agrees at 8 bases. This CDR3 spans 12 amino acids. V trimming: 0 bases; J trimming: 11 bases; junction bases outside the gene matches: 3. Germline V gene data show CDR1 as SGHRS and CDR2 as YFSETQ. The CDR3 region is CASSLDRDRAFF. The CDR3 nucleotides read TGCGCCAGCAGCTTGGATCGGGACAGGGCTTTCTTT. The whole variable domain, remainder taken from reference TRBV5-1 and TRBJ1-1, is KAGVTQTPRYLIKTRGQQVTLSCSPISGHRSVSWYQQTPGQGLQFLFEYFSETQRNKGNFPGRFSGRQFSNSRSEMNVSTLELGDSALYLCASSLDRDRAFFGQGTRLTVV.

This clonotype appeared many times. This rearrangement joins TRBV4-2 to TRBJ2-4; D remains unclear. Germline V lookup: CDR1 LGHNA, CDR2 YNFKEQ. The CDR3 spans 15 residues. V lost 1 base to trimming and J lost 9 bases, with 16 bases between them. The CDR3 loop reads CASSQAPEVVGIQYF. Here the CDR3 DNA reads TGTGCCAGCAGCCAAGCCCCAGAGGTGGTGGGCATTCAGTACTTC.

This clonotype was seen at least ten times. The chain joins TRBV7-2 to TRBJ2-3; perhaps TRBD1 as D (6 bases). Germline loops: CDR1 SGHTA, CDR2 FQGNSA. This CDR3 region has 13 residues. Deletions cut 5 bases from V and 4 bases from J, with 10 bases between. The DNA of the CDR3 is TGTGCCAGCAGCCGACAGGATTCAGATACGCAGTATTTT. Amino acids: CASSRQDSDTQYF.

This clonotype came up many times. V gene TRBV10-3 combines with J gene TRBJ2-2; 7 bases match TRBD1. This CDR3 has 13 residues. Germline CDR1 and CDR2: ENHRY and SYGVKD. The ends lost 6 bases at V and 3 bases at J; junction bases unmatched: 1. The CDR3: CAISQGDTGELFF. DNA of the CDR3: TGTGCCATCAGCCAGGGGGACACCGGGGAGCTGTTTTTT.

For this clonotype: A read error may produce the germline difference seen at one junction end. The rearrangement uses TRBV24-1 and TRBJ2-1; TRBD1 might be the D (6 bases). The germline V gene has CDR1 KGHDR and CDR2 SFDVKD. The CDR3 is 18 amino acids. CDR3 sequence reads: CATSDLIPTGRGNNEKFF. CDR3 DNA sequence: TGTGCCACCAGTGATTTAATCCCAACAGGGAGAGGTAACAATGAGAAGTTCTTC.

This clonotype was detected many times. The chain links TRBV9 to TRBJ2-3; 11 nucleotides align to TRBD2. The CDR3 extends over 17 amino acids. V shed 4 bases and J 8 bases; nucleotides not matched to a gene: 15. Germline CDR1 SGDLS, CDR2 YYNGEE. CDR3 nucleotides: TGTGCCAGCAGCAGATTAGCGGGAGGGCCTTCTCACGGTACGCAGTATTTT. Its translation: CASSRLAGGPSHGTQYF.

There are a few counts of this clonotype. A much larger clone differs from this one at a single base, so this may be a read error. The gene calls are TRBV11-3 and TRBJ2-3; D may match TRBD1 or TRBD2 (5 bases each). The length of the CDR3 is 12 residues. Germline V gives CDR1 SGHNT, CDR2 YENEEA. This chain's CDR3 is CASSSGPDKQYF. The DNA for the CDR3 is TGTGCCAGCAGCTCGGGGCCGGATAAGCAGTATTTT.

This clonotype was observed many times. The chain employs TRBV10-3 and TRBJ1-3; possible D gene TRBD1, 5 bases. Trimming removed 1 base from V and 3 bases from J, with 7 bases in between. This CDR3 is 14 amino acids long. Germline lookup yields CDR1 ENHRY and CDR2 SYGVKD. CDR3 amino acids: CAISEWGRGNTIYF. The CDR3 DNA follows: TGTGCCATCAGTGAGTGGGGACGTGGAAACACCATATATTTT.

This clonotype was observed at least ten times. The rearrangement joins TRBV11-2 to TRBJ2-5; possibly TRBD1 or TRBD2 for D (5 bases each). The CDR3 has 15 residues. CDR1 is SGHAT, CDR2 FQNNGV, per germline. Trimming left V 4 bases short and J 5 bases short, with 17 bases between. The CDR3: CASSWDGVLKETQYF. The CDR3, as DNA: TGTGCCAGCAGCTGGGACGGAGTCTTGAAGGAGACCCAGTACTTC.

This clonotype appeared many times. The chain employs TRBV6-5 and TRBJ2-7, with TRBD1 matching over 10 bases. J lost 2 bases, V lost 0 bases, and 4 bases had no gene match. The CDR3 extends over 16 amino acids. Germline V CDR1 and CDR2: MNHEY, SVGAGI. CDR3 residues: CASSYSGDRGTYEQYF. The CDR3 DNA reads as TGTGCCAGCAGTTACTCCGGGGACAGGGGTACCTACGAGCAGTACTTC.

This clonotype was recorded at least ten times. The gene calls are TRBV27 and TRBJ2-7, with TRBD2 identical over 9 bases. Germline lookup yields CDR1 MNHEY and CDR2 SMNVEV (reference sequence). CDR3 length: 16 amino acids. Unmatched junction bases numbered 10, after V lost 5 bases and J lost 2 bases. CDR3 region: CASSPTPGGRAYEQYF. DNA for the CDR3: TGTGCCAGCAGTCCAACTCCTGGCGGGAGGGCCTACGAGCAGTACTTC.

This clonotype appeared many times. In DNA, the CDR3 is TGCAGTGCCCTTCCCCTTCGGCAGGGAGTCACTAATGAAAAACTGTTTTTT. Residues: CSALPLRQGVTNEKLFF. This chain connects TRBV20-1 to TRBJ1-4, with D tentatively TRBD1 (5 bases). Germline values: CDR1 DFQATT, CDR2 SNEGSKA (reference sequence). This CDR3 contains 17 residues. Trimming removed 6 bases from V and 2 bases from J, with 22 bases in between.

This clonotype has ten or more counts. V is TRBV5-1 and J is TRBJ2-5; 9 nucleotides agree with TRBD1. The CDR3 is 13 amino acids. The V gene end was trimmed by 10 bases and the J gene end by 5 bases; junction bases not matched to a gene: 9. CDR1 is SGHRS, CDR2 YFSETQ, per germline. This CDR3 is CACRDRDSETQYF. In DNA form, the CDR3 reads TGCGCCTGCCGGGACAGGGATTCGGAGACCCAGTACTTC.

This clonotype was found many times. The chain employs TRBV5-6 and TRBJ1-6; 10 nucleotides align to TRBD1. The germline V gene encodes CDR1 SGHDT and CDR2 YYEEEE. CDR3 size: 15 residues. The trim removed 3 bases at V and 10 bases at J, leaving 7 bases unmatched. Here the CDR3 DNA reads TGTGCCAGCAGCTATGACAGGGGGCAGTCCTCACCCCTCCACTTT. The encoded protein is CASSYDRGQSSPLHF.

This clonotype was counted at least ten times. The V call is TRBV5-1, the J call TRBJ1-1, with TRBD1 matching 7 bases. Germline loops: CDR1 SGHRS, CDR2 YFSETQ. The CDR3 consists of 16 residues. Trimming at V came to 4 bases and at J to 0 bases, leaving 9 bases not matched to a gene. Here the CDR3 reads CASSAAWTGMNTEAFF. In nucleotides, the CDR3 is TGCGCCAGCAGCGCGGCCTGGACAGGAATGAACACTGAAGCTTTCTTT.

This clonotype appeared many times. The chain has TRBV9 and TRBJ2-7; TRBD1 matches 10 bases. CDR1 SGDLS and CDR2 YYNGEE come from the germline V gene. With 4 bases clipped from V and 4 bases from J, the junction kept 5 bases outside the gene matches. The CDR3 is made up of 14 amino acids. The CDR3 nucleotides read TGTGCCAGCAGCCCCCGGGACAGGGGATACGAGCAGTACTTC. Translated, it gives CASSPRDRGYEQYF. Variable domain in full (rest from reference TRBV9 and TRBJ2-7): DSGVTQTPKHLITATGQRVTLRCSPRSGDLSVYWYQQSLDQGLQFLIQYYNGEERAKGNILERFSAQQFPDLHSELNLSSLELGDSALYFCASSPRDRGYEQYFGPGTRLTVT.

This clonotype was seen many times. The CDR3: CASSLEPGTYGYTF. The DNA for the CDR3 is TGCGCCAGCAGCTTGGAACCAGGAACTTACGGCTACACCTTC. This chain uses TRBV5-1 with TRBJ1-2; D gene ambiguous. This CDR3 has 14 residues. Trimming pared 0 bases from V and 8 bases from J, leaving 14 bases between. The germline CDR1 and CDR2 sequences are SGHRS and YFSETQ.

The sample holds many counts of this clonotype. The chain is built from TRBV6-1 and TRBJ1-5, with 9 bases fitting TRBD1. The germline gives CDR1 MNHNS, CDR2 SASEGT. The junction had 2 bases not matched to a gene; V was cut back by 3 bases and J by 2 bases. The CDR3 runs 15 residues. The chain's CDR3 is CASSDNRGRNQPQHF. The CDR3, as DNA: TGTGCCAGCAGTGACAACAGGGGGCGCAATCAGCCCCAGCATTTT.

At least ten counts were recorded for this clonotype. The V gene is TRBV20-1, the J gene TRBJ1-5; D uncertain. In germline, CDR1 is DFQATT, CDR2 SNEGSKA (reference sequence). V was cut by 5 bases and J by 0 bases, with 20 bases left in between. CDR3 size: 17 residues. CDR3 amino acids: CSAQDGPSIYSNQPQHF. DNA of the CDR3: TGCAGTGCTCAGGACGGACCGAGTATTTATAGCAATCAGCCCCAGCATTTT.

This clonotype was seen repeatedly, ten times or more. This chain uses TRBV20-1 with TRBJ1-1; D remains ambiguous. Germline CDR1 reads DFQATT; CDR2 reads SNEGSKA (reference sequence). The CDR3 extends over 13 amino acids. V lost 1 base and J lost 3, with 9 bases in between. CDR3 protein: CSARGGVDTEAFF. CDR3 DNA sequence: TGCAGTGCTAGAGGGGGTGTCGACACTGAAGCTTTCTTT.

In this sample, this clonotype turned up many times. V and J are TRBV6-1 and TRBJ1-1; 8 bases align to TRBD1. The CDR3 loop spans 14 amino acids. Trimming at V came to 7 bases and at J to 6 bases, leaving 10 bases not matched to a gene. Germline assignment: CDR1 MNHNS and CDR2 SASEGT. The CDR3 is CASNHRGIGSEAFF. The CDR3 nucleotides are TGTGCCAGCAACCACAGGGGGATAGGCTCTGAAGCTTTCTTT.

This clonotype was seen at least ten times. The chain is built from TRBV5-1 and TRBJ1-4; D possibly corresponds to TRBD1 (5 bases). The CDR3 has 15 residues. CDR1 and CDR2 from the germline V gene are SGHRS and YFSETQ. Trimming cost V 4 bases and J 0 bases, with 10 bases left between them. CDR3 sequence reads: CASSLLGATNEKLFF. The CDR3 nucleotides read TGCGCCAGCAGCCTGTTGGGGGCAACTAATGAAAAACTGTTTTTT.

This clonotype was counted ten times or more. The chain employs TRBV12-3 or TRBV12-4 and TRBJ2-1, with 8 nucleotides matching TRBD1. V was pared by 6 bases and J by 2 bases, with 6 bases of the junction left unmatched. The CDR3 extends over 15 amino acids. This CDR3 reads CASRRTGSTYNEQFF. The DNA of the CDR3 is TGTGCCAGCAGACGGACAGGGAGTACCTACAATGAGCAGTTCTTC.